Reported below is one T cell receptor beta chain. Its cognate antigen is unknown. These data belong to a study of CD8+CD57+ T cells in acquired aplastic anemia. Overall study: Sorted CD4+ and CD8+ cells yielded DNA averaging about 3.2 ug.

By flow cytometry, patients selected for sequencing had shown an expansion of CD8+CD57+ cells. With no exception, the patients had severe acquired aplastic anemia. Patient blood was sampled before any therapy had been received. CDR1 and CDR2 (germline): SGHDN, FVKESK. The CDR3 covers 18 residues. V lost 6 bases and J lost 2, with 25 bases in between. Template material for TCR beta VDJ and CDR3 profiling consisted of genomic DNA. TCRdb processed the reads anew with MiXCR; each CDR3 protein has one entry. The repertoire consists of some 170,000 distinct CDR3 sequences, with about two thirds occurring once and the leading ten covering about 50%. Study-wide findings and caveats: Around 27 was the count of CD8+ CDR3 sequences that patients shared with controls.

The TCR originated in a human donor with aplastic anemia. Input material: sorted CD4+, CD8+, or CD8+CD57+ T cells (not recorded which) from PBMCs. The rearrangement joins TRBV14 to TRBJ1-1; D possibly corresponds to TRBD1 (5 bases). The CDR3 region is CASSQRISTGTVNTEAFF. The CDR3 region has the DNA TGTGCCAGCAGTCAACGGATTTCGACCGGGACCGTAAACACTGAAGCTTTCTTT.